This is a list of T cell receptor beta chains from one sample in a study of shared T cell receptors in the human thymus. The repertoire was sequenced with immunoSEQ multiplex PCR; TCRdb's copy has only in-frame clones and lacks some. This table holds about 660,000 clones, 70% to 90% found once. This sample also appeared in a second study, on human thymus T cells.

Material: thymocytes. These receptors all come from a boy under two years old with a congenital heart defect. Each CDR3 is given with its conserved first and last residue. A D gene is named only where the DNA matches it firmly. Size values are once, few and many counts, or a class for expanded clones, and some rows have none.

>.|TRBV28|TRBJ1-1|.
TGTGCCAGCAGTTTAGAAGGGCGAGGGGGTTGGACTGAAGCTTTCTTT
CASSLEGRGGWTEAFF
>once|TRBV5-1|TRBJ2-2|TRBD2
TGCGCCAGCTTCATCTGTGGGGTAGCCGCGGGAGGGCCTAACACCGGGGAGCTGTTTTTT
CASFICGVAAGGPNTGELFF
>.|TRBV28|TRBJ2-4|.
TGTGCCAGCGGCTACCTGGGGAGTCTAGCCAAAAACATTCAGTACTTC
CASGYLGSLAKNIQYF
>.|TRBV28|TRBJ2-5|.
TGTGCCAGCAGTTCGAGTAGCGGACTTACCAAGGAAGAGACCCAGTACTTC
CASSSSSGLTKEETQYF
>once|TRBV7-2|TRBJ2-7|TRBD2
TGTGCCAGCAGCCCAGCAGGACTAGACCCTACGGAGCAGTACTTC
CASSPAGLDPTEQYF
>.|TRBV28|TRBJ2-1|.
TGTGCCAGCAATAACAGGGACAATGAGCAGTTCTTC
CASNNRDNEQFF
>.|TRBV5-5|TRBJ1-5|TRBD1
TGTGCCAGCAGCGTAAACAGGGGCAGCAATCAGCCCCAGCATTTT
CASSVNRGSNQPQHF
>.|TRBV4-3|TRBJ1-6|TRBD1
TGCGCCAGCAGCCAAGAAACGGCAGGGGGTAATAATTCCCCCCTCCACTTT
CASSQETAGGNNSPLHF
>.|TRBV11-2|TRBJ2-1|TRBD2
TGTGCCAGCAGCTCGGCCTGGGGGCTAGCGGGGGAAAAGTACAATGAGCAGTTCTTC
CASSSAWGLAGEKYNEQFF
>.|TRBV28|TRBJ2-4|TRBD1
TGTGCCAGCAGTCCCGACAGGGGGGAAAACATTCAGTACTTC
CASSPDRGENIQYF
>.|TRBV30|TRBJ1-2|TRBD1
TGTGCCTGGAGTAAGGGGGCCTTGGAAAACTATGGCTACACCTTC
CAWSKGALENYGYTF
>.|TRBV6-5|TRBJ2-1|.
TGTGCCAGCAGTTCGGCGGGACGCCCGTGGGACAATGAGCAGTTCTTC
CASSSAGRPWDNEQFF
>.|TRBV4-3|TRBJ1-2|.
TGCGCCAGCAGACCTACCTCACAGGGAGCTCACTATGGCTACACCTTC
CASRPTSQGAHYGYTF
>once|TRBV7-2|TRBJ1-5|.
TGTGCCAGCAGCCAGGCGGGAGGGGGAAGCAATCAGCCCCAGCATTTT
CASSQAGGGSNQPQHF
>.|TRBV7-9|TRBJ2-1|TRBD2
TGTGCCAGCAGCTCAAGACTAGCGGGAGAGGTCAATGAGCAGTTCTTC
CASSSRLAGEVNEQFF
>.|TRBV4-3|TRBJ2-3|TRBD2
TGCGCCAGCAGCCGCAATTTCCCGACTAGCGGGAGCGCAGATACGCAGTATTTT
CASSRNFPTSGSADTQYF
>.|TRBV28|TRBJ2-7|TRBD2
TGTGCCAGCAGTTTGGGGGGGGAGCAGTACTTC
CASSLGGEQYF
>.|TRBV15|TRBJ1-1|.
TGTGCCACCAGCAGAGATATCGACACTGAAGCTTTCTTT
CATSRDIDTEAFF
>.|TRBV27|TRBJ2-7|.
TGTGCCAGCAGTTTACGCAGATCTTCTCTTTACGAGCAGTACTTC
CASSLRRSSLYEQYF
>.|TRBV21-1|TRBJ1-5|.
TGTGCCAGCAGCAAAGATGAGGACAGGGGGTACGGGCAGCCCCAGCATTTT
CASSKDEDRGYGQPQHF
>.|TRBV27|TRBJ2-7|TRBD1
TGTGCCAGCAGTTTATCTCTAGAAGGGGGCCACGAGCAGTACTTC
CASSLSLEGGHEQYF
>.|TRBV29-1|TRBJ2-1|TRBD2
TGCAGCGCTAATTACCCCGTTAGAGAGATCAGCGGGAGCTCCTACAATGAGCAGTTCTTC
CSANYPVREISGSSYNEQFF
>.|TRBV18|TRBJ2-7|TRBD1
TGTGCCAGCTCACCAAGTGACAGGGGTTACGAGCAGTACTTC
CASSPSDRGYEQYF
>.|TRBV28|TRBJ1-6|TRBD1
TGTGCCAGCAGTGGGACAGAGAACTCACCCCTCCACTTT
CASSGTENSPLHF
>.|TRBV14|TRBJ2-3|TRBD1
TGTGCCAGCAGCCAAGGACAGGGGGCAACAGATACGCAGTATTTT
CASSQGQGATDTQYF
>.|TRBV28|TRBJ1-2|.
TGTGCCAGCAGTTTAAGGCGGGGGCTGTTCTATGGCTACACCTTC
CASSLRRGLFYGYTF
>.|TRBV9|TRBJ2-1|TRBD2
TGTGCCAGCGGCGGGACTAGCGGGGGGTCGGCCGCCTACAATGAGCAGTTCTTC
CASGGTSGGSAAYNEQFF
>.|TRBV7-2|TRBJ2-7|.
TGTGCCAGCAGCTTAGGTCGCAGGGTACCATTCTACGAGCAGTACTTC
CASSLGRRVPFYEQYF
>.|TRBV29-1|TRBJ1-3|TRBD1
TGCAGCGTGGGGGTGGGCAGGGGGGTAGTCCGGGCGGAAAACACCATATATTTT
CSVGVGRGVVRAENTIYF
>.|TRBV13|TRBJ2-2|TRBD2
TGTGCCAGCAGCTCCGACCCAATCCCGGGACTAGCGGGGGCGAGGGTTAACACCGGGGAGCTGTTTTTT
CASSSDPIPGLAGARVNTGELFF
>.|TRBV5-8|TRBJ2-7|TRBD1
TGTGCCAGCAGCTTGGCAGGGGGATACTTCTCCTACGAGCAGTACTTC
CASSLAGGYFSYEQYF
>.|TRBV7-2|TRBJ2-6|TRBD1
TGTGCCAGCAGCTTGAAGGGACAGACACTCTCTGGGGCCAACGTCCTGACTTTC
CASSLKGQTLSGANVLTF
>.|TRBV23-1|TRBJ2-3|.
TGCGCCAGCAGGGGCAAGGGACAAAACACAGATACGCAGTATTTT
CASRGKGQNTDTQYF
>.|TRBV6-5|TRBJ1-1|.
TGTGCCAGCACTACCGGGTCCGCAAAAGCTTTCTTT
CASTTGSAKAFF
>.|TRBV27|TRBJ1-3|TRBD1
TGTGCCAGCAGTCCCATAGGGGACAGAGGCCTTGGAAACACCATATATTTT
CASSPIGDRGLGNTIYF
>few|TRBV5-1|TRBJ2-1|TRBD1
TGCGCCAGCAGCTTGAGCCAGGGGGCCTACAATGAGCAGTTCTTC
CASSLSQGAYNEQFF
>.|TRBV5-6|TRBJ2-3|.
TGTGCCAGCAGCGGCCAGGGGAACTTCACAGATACGCAGTATTTT
CASSGQGNFTDTQYF
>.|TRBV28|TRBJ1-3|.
TGTGCCAGCAGTTTATTACACAGGGACCTTGGAAACACCATATATTTT
CASSLLHRDLGNTIYF
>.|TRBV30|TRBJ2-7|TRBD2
TGTGCCTGGAACCTAGCGGGAGACTACGAGCAGTACTTC
CAWNLAGDYEQYF
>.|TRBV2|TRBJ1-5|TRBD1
TGTGCCAGCAGTGACCCTGGGACAGGGGATCATCAGCCCCAGCATTTT
CASSDPGTGDHQPQHF
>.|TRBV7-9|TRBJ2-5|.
TGTGCCAGCAGCTTAAGATGGGGGGGCGGGGAGACCCAGTACTTC
CASSLRWGGGETQYF
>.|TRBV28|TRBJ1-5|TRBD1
TGTGCCAGCAGTTTGGACAGGGAAAGATTGAGCAATCAGCCCCAGCATTTT
CASSLDRERLSNQPQHF
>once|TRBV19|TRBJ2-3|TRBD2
TGTGCCAGTAGTGTCCTAGCGGGGACGTACACAGATACGCAGTATTTT
CASSVLAGTYTDTQYF
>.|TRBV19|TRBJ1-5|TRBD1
TGTGCCACCGGGACAGGTAAACTTTATCAGCCCCAGCATTTT
CATGTGKLYQPQHF
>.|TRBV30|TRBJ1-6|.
TGTGCCTGGAGTTTGGGGGGTCCTATCCATAATTCACCCCTCCACTTT
CAWSLGGPIHNSPLHF
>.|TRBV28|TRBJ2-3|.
TGTGCCAGCAGTTTACTAAAATCGGACTATCCGGGTTGGACAGATACGCAGTATTTT
CASSLLKSDYPGWTDTQYF
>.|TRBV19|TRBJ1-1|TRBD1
TGTGCCAGTAGTGCTAGACAGGGGTTCACTGAAGCTTTCTTT
CASSARQGFTEAFF
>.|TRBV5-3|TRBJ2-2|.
TGTGCCAGAAGCACCAGGCCACCGGCGGGGGAGCTGTTTTTT
CARSTRPPAGELFF
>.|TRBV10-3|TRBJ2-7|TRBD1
TGTGCCATCAGCCCGACAGGGTTTATCCGCTACGAGCAGTACTTC
CAISPTGFIRYEQYF
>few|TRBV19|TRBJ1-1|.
TGTGCCAGTAGTTTCCGTCATGGCCTGAACACTGAAGCTTTCTTT
CASSFRHGLNTEAFF
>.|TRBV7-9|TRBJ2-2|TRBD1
TGTGCCAGCAGCCGTGGACAGGGCGGGGAGCTGTTTTTT
CASSRGQGGELFF
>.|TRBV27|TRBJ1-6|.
TGTGCCAGCAGTCCGACCGGACAAAATAATTCCCCCCTCCACTTT
CASSPTGQNNSPLHF
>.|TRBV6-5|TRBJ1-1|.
TGTGCCAGCAGTTACTTGAGCGGTGGAGGGTACACTGAAGCTTTCTTT
CASSYLSGGGYTEAFF
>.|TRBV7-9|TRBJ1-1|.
TGTGCCAGCAGCCCCCCGGGGGGTACTGAAGCTTTCTTT
CASSPPGGTEAFF